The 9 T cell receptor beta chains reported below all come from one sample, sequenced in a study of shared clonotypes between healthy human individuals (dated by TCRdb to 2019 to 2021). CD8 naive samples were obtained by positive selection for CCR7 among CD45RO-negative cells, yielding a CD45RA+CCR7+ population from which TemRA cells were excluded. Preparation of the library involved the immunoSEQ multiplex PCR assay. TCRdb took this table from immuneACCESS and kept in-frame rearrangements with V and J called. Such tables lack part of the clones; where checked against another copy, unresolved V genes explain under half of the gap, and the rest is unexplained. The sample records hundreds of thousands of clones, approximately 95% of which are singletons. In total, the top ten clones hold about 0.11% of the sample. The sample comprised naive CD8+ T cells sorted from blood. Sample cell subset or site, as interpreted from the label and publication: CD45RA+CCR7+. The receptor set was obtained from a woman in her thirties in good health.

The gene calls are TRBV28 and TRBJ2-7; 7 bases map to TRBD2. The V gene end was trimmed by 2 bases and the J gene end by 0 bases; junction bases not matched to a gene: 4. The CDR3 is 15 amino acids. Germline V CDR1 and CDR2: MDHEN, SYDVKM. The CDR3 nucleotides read TGTGCCAGCAGTTTACGCGGGAGCTTCTCCTACGAGCAGTACTTC. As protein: CASSLRGSFSYEQYF.

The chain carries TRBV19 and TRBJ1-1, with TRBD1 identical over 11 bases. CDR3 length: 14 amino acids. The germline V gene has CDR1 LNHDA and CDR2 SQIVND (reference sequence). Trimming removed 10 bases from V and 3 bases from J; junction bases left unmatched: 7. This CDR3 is CANAWTGGYTEAFF. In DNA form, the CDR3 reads TGTGCCAACGCTTGGACAGGGGGCTACACTGAAGCTTTCTTT.

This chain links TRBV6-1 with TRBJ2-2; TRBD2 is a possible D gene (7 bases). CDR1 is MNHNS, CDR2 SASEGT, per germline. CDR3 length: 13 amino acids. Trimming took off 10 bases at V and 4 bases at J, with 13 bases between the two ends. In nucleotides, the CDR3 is TGTGCCACCGGACTAGGGGGCACCGGGGAGCTGTTTTTT. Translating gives CATGLGGTGELFF.

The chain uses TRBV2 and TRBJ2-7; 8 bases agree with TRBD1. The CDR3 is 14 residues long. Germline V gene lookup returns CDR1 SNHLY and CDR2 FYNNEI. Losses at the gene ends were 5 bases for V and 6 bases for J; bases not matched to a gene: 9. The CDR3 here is CASSSLDRDFEQYF. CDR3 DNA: TGTGCCAGCAGTTCCCTGGACAGGGATTTCGAGCAGTACTTC.

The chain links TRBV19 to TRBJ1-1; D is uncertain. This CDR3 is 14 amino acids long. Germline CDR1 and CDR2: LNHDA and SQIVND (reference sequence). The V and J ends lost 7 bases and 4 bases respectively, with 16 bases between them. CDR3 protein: CASTALGIRTEAFF. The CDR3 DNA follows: TGTGCCAGTACAGCATTAGGCATCCGCACTGAAGCTTTCTTT.

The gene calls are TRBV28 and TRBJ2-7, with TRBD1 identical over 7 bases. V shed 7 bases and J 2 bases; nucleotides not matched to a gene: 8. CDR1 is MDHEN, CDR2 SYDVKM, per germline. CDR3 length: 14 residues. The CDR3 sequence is CASNPIGGPYEQYF. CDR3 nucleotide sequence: TGTGCCAGCAACCCCATAGGGGGCCCCTACGAGCAGTACTTC.

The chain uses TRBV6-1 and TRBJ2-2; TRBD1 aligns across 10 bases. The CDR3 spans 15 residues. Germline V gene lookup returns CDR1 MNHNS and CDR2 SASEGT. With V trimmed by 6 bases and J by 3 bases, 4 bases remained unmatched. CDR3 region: CASRGGTGDTGELFF. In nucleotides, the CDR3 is TGTGCCAGCAGGGGCGGGACAGGGGACACCGGGGAGCTGTTTTTT.

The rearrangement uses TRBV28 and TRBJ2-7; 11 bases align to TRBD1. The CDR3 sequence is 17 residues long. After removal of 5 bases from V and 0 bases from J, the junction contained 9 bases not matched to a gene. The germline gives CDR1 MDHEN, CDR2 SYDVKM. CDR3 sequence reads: CASSPGQGVRSSYEQYF. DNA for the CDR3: TGTGCCAGCAGTCCGGGACAGGGGGTGAGGTCCTCCTACGAGCAGTACTTC.

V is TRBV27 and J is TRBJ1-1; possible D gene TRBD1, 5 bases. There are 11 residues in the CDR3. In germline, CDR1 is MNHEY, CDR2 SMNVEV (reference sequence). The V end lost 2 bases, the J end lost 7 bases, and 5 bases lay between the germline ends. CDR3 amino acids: CASSLGGEAFF. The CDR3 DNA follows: TGTGCCAGCAGTTTAGGGGGTGAAGCTTTCTTT.